The clone carrying this T cell receptor beta chain was counted a single time. This entry belongs to a study of blood T cell repertoires in COVID-19. Study context: COVID-19 samples, acute and convalescent, were from the United States, Italy and Spain.

Assay used: immunoSEQ multiplex PCR; TCRdb lists only in-frame clones, some missing. This table has 75,000 to 85,000 clones, just over 85% appearing once. In germline, CDR1 is MDHEN, CDR2 SYDVKM. The CDR3 runs to 15 residues. Trimming left V 8 bases short and J 3 bases short, with 17 bases between. The specimen sequenced was peripheral blood. V and J are TRBV28 and TRBJ2-1; D is ambiguous. This receptor was identified in a human donor in a cohort sampled during active COVID-19. CDR3 protein: CASSLTRGHYNEQFF. CDR3 coding DNA: TGTGCCAGCTCCCTTACCCGAGGTCACTACAATGAGCAGTTCTTC.